This T cell receptor (beta chain) was sequenced during a study of T cells after yellow fever vaccination. Universal primer sites and UMIs were introduced during 5'RACE template-switching synthesis of TCR cDNA. TCRdb reanalysed the 5' RACE reads using MiXCR and keeps one entry per CDR3 protein. The sample includes under 550,000 distinct CDR3 sequences, just over 20% of them seen just once. Germline V gene data show CDR1 as SGHNT and CDR2 as YYREEE (reference sequence). Germline trimming cut 4 bases from V and 2 bases from J; bases unmatched to any gene: 6. The CDR3 runs 15 residues. This clonotype has a handful of counts.

The receptor was derived from a young man who received the YFV17D yellow fever vaccine. The specimen was PBMCs, collected 20 to 25 days after the first yellow fever vaccination. The chain combines TRBV5-4 with TRBJ2-3; 8 bases agree with TRBD1. CDR3 region: CASSRTGSLTDTQYF. The DNA for the CDR3 is TGTGCCAGCAGCCGGACAGGGAGCCTCACAGATACGCAGTATTTT.